One sample yielded the 21 T cell receptor beta chains listed below, sequenced in a study of immune evolution from preneoplasia to lung adenocarcinoma. Here immunoSEQ multiplex PCR was the method, and the copy in TCRdb shows in-frame clones only, minus some. Of roughly 28,000 clones listed, about three quarters are singletons. Sequencing was performed on FFPE invasive lung adenocarcinoma tissue. The receptors were gathered from a person between 55 and 70 years old with invasive lung adenocarcinoma. Some clones in this sample may be carry-over from other donors' samples.

A few counts support this clone. The chain recombines TRBV5-1 with TRBJ2-1, with TRBD2 matching over 8 bases. This CDR3 contains 17 residues. V trimming: 0 bases; J trimming: 8 bases; junction bases outside the gene matches: 13. Germline V lookup: CDR1 SGHRS, CDR2 YFSETQ. This CDR3 is CASSLAYPGGPIDEQFF. The CDR3 DNA reads as TGCGCCAGCAGCTTGGCCTATCCGGGAGGGCCTATAGATGAGCAGTTCTTC.

The chain has TRBV6-5 and TRBJ2-2; a weak D match, TRBD1 (5 bases). The CDR3 contains 14 residues. The germline V gene has CDR1 MNHEY and CDR2 SVGAGI. V lost 2 bases and J 5 bases, leaving 9 bases between the germline ends. The CDR3 here is CASSYPQGTGELFF. The CDR3 DNA reads as TGTGCCAGCAGTTACCCTCAGGGAACCGGGGAGCTGTTTTTT.

This chain connects TRBV9 to TRBJ2-7; D is ambiguous. Germline V lookup: CDR1 SGDLS, CDR2 YYNGEE. The CDR3 spans 13 residues. V was shortened by 0 bases and J by 4 bases, with 8 bases between the two germline ends. CDR3 region: CASSVDSSYEQYF. For the CDR3, the DNA is TGTGCCAGCAGCGTAGATAGCAGTTACGAGCAGTACTTC.

About this clone itself: The same CDR3 is also encoded by other DNA sequences in this sample. The chain links TRBV5-1 to TRBJ2-3; TRBD1 or TRBD2 may be the D gene (6 bases each). V lost 3 bases and J lost 1, with 9 bases in between. The germline V gene has CDR1 SGHRS and CDR2 YFSETQ. The CDR3 is made up of 14 amino acids. CDR3 DNA: TGCGCCAGCAGCTCTAGGGGGGGCACAGATACGCAGTATTTT. Amino acid sequence: CASSSRGGTDTQYF.

The rearrangement uses TRBV7-2 and TRBJ1-3; 9 positions agree with TRBD1. The CDR3 has 16 residues. Germline lookup yields CDR1 SGHTA and CDR2 FQGNSA. The V gene end was trimmed by 2 bases and the J gene end by 2 bases; junction bases not matched to a gene: 4. The CDR3 DNA is TGTGCCAGCAGCTTATTGGGACAGGGTACTGGAAACACCATATATTTT. The encoded protein is CASSLLGQGTGNTIYF.

This clone was observed a few times. CDR3 nucleotides: TGTGCCAGCAACCGGGACACGGTGGGTGGCTACACCTTC. Residues: CASNRDTVGGYTF. The chain carries TRBV6-1 and TRBJ1-2; D is perhaps TRBD1 (6 bases). The V and J ends lost 7 bases and 7 bases respectively, with 16 bases between them. This CDR3 spans 13 amino acids. Germline CDR1 MNHNS, CDR2 SASEGT.

Only a few counts were recorded for this clone. The chain joins TRBV5-4 to TRBJ1-2, with D hard to call. CDR1 SGHNT and CDR2 YYREEE come from the germline V gene (reference sequence). The CDR3 has 14 amino acids. V dropped 3 bases and J dropped 0 bases, with 9 bases sitting between them. For the CDR3, the DNA is TGTGCCAGCAGCTCGCCATTAGCTAACTATGGCTACACCTTC. Its translation: CASSSPLANYGYTF.

V and J are TRBV5-6 and TRBJ2-7; 9 bases are shared with TRBD1. Trimming took 3 bases from V and 4 from J; bases not matched to a gene: 8. The CDR3 extends over 15 amino acids. Germline CDR1 SGHDT, CDR2 YYEEEE. CDR3 sequence: CASSYSPGQGYEQYF. The CDR3 DNA follows: TGTGCCAGCAGCTACTCCCCCGGACAGGGGTACGAGCAGTACTTC.

CDR3 in DNA: TGTGCCAGCGCCCTCCGGGCCCCAGGGAGCAACACTGAAGCTTTCTTT. Translation gives CASALRAPGSNTEAFF. The rearrangement links TRBV2 to TRBJ1-1, with D tentatively TRBD1 (5 bases). CDR1 SNHLY and CDR2 FYNNEI come from the germline V gene. The CDR3 spans 16 residues. The V end lost 8 bases, the J end lost 2 bases, and 21 bases lay between the germline ends.

V and J are TRBV11-2 and TRBJ2-4, with a weak D call TRBD1 (6 bases). The CDR3 length is 15 residues. The V gene lost 4 bases and the J gene lost 1 base, with 11 bases spanning the gap. The germline V gene has CDR1 SGHAT and CDR2 FQNNGV. CDR3 bases: TGTGCCAGCAGCTCGACAGGATTGGCCAAAAACATTCAGTACTTC. As protein: CASSSTGLAKNIQYF.

In this sample, this clone turned up once. A much larger clone sits a single nucleotide away, making a read error possible. The rearrangement uses TRBV7-8 and TRBJ1-5; 8 bases agree with TRBD1. The CDR3 consists of 15 residues. Germline-derived CDR1 and CDR2 are SGHVS and FQNEAQ. CDR3: CANSLADRDNQPQHF. In DNA form, the CDR3 reads TGTGCCAACAGCTTAGCGGACAGGGACAATCAGCCCCAGCATTTT.

The rearrangement uses TRBV4-3 and TRBJ2-7; 9 nucleotides align to TRBD2. Germline values: CDR1 LGHNA, CDR2 YSLEER. Trimming took 2 bases from V and 2 from J; bases not matched to a gene: 10. This CDR3 is built from 17 residues. CDR3 region: CASSQIPSGTFAYEQYF. In DNA form, the CDR3 reads TGCGCCAGCAGCCAAATTCCTAGCGGGACATTTGCCTACGAGCAGTACTTC.

This clone was seen only once. The gene calls are TRBV6-1 and TRBJ2-7; the D is unclear. The V and J ends lost 4 bases and 5 bases respectively, with 6 bases between them. CDR1 is MNHNS and CDR2 is SASEGT in the germline V gene. The CDR3 spans 11 residues. Written as DNA, the CDR3 is TGTGCCAGCAGTGTATGGGACGAGCAGTACTTC. Protein product: CASSVWDEQYF.

The chain combines TRBV11-2 with TRBJ2-5; perhaps D is TRBD1 or TRBD2 (5 bases each). V lost 5 bases to trimming and J lost 5 bases, with 18 bases between them. The CDR3 consists of 15 residues. Germline V gives CDR1 SGHAT, CDR2 FQNNGV. CDR3 coding DNA: TGTGCCAGCAGCACCGGGACCGCCGTCCGGGAGACCCAGTACTTC. Its protein is CASSTGTAVRETQYF.

The chain joins TRBV5-6 to TRBJ1-2; D is uncertain. Germline CDR1 and CDR2: SGHDT and YYEEEE. The CDR3 spans 13 residues. V shed 0 bases and J shed 9 bases, with 12 bases lying between them. DNA of the CDR3: TGTGCCAGCAGCTTGGTGGTCCCTTGGAGCTACACCTTC. It encodes CASSLVVPWSYTF. Based on the CDR3 plus reference TRBV5-6 and TRBJ1-2, the full variable domain is DAGVTQSPTHLIKTRGQQVTLRCSPKSGHDTVSWYQQALGQGPQFIFQYYEEEERQRGNFPDRFSGHQFPNYSSELNVNALLLGDSALYLCASSLVVPWSYTFGSGTRLTVV.

The chain combines TRBV2 with TRBJ2-5; 13 bases match TRBD2. J was trimmed by 4 bases and V by 7 bases; bases with no gene match: 6. This CDR3 spans 15 amino acids. The germline V gene has CDR1 SNHLY and CDR2 FYNNEI. CDR3 nucleotides: TGTGCCAGCAATGGACTAGCGGGAGCCGGAGAGACCCAGTACTTC. Translated, it gives CASNGLAGAGETQYF.

The rearrangement joins TRBV5-1 to TRBJ2-3; D possibly corresponds to TRBD1 (5 bases). CDR1 and CDR2 from the germline V gene are SGHRS and YFSETQ. V shed 0 bases and J shed 2 bases, with 7 bases lying between them. This CDR3 is 14 amino acids long. CDR3 loop: CASSLGGHTDTQYF. The CDR3 nucleotides read TGCGCCAGCAGCTTGGGAGGACACACAGATACGCAGTATTTT. The full variable domain, completed using reference TRBV5-1 and TRBJ2-3, is KAGVTQTPRYLIKTRGQQVTLSCSPISGHRSVSWYQQTPGQGLQFLFEYFSETQRNKGNFPGRFSGRQFSNSRSEMNVSTLELGDSALYLCASSLGGHTDTQYFGPGTRLTVL.

The rearrangement joins TRBV2 to TRBJ1-5; 7 positions match TRBD1. The CDR3 runs 15 residues. V gave up 6 bases and J gave up 5 bases; unmatched junction bases: 10. CDR1 is SNHLY, CDR2 FYNNEI, per germline. The CDR3 sequence: CASRPSRQGDQPQHF. Written as DNA, the CDR3 is TGTGCCAGCAGGCCCAGCAGGCAGGGGGATCAGCCCCAGCATTTT. Variable domain in full (rest from reference TRBV2 and TRBJ1-5): EPEVTQTPSHQVTQMGQEVILRCVPISNHLYFYWYRQILGQKVEFLVSFYNNEISEKSEIFDDQFSVERPDGSNFTLKIRSTKLEDSAMYFCASRPSRQGDQPQHFGDGTRLSIL.

This clone appeared a few times. The J gene is TRBJ2-6, the V gene TRBV19, with TRBD1 identical over 9 bases. There are 18 residues in the CDR3. After removal of 5 bases from V and 0 bases from J, the junction contained 8 bases not matched to a gene. The germline CDR1 and CDR2 sequences are LNHDA and SQIVND (reference sequence). CDR3 sequence reads: CASSFRTGAGSGANVLTF. The CDR3 bases are TGTGCCAGTAGTTTCCGGACAGGGGCCGGCTCTGGGGCCAACGTCCTGACTTTC.

This clone turned up a few times. The J gene is TRBJ2-3, the V gene TRBV28; 8 nucleotides agree with TRBD1. V was pared by 7 bases and J by 0 bases, with 6 bases of the junction left unmatched. CDR3 size: 15 residues. Germline V gene lookup returns CDR1 MDHEN and CDR2 SYDVKM. The CDR3 DNA reads as TGTGCCAGCACAACCCAGGGGGCAAGCACAGATACGCAGTATTTT. It translates to CASTTQGASTDTQYF.

The chain carries TRBV5-1 and TRBJ2-5; 7 positions match TRBD2. V lost 6 bases and J lost 5; bases outside the gene matches: 13. CDR3 length equals 15 residues. The germline V gene encodes CDR1 SGHRS and CDR2 YFSETQ. CDR3 bases: TGCGCCAGCAAAAACCAACCCGGGGGGTCTGAGACCCAGTACTTC. Translating gives CASKNQPGGSETQYF.